Sequencing of this T cell receptor (beta chain) was carried out in a study of vaccination and CD4 T cells after COVID-19. Study findings and constraints: For SARS-CoV-2-reactive clonotypes, the median went from about 22 to 38, a nonsignificant increase.

Germline V gives CDR1 DFQATT, CDR2 SNEGSKA (reference sequence). The CDR3 covers 13 residues. Trimming took 6 bases from V and 6 from J; bases not matched to a gene: 7. Sequenced with the Oncomine TCR Beta short-read assay was DNA taken from cultured CD4+ T cells. Cultured CD4+ T cells yielded the extracted genomic DNA. TCRdb ran MiXCR on the PCR reads and lists one entry per CDR3 protein. The sample records about 7,000 distinct CDR3 sequences, roughly 33% being singletons. Treatment reported: roughly 11-day PBMC culture with coronavirus spike peptide pools or control peptides (ViraFEST assay). The unexposed donor's CD4+ T cells were collected before the COVID-19 pandemic (2011-2018). Expansion of antigen-specific T cells with peptide pools by ViraFEST preceded sequencing of TCRs. This clonotype has just a few counts. Its antigen is not known.

This TCR was recovered from a human donor in good health. Sequencing was carried out using CD4+ T cells from blood, cultured in vitro. The J gene is TRBJ1-4, the V gene TRBV20-1; 7 bases agree with TRBD1. The CDR3 sequence: CSAPGQEHEKLFF. CDR3 nucleotide sequence: TGCAGTGCACCAGGACAGGAGCATGAAAAACTGTTTTTT.